Listed here is a single TCR beta chain. The antigen remains unidentified. The sample belongs to a study of shared clonotypes between healthy human individuals. Findings and limits, study-wide: Naive subsets usually exceeded memory subsets in estimated richness. Clonotype sharing among the donors was expected to vary with sequencing depth. Having only a few donors restricted how much genetic and exposure-history diversity was captured.

The V end was cut by 5 bases, the J end by 0 bases, with 26 bases between. CDR3 size: 20 residues. Per germline, CDR1 KGHSH and CDR2 LQKENI. Deep was the level used in running the assay. Produced via immunoSEQ multiplex PCR; TCRdb's table is partial and in-frame only. The sample holds under 200,000 clones, 90% to 95% seen once. This receptor was identified in a woman aged 25 to 39 in good health. This chain connects TRBV18 to TRBJ2-1, with no clear D. Sequenced sample: naive CD4+ T cells sorted from blood. Subset described: CD45RA+ positively selected. CDR3 region: CASSAGLGDRPTSSYNEQFF. The CDR3 nucleotides read TGTGCCAGCTCAGCTGGCCTAGGTGACCGTCCTACAAGCTCCTACAATGAGCAGTTCTTC.